This T cell receptor beta chain was identified during a study of cytomegalovirus exposure and HLA in healthy donors. Study-level findings and limits: A later analysis linked a missense DCLRE1C variant to TCR beta V- and J-gene trimming. Later, TCR association rates were found to vary by HLA locus, highest for DRB1 and lowest for HLA-C. Associated with HLA alleles at 0.05 false discovery rate in a later analysis were around 15,000 TCR beta sequences.

This clone was recorded only once. Its antigen is unidentified. After removal of 3 bases from V and 2 bases from J, the junction contained 6 bases not matched to a gene. Germline-derived CDR1 and CDR2 are MGHRA and YSYEKL. The CDR3 contains 16 residues. PCR primers comprised 60 Vbeta and 13 Jbeta primers. Assay used: immunoSEQ multiplex PCR; TCRdb lists only in-frame clones, some missing. The sample includes approximately 83,000 clones, 80% of them seen just once. Donors in the study were healthy people who gave bone marrow. The sequencing sample was made of PBMCs. The rearrangement joins TRBV4-1 to TRBJ2-7; 11 nucleotides align to TRBD2. This TCR was sampled from a young man in good health and CMV-seronegative. The CDR3 DNA sequence: TGCGCCAGCAGCCAGACTACTAGCGGGGGACCCTACGAGCAGTACTTC. Translation: CASSQTTSGGPYEQYF.